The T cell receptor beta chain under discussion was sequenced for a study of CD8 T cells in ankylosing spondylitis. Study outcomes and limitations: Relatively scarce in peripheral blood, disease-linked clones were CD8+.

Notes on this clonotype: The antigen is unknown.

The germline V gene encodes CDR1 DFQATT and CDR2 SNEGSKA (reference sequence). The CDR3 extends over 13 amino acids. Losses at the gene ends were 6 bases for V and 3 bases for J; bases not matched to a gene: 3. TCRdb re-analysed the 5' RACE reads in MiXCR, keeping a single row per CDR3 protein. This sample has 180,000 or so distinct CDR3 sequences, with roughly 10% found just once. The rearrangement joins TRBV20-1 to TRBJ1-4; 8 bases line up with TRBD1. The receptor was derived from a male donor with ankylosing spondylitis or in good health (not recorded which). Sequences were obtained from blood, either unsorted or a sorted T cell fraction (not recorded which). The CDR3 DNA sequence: TGCAGTGCCTTGGACAGGGCTAATGAAAAACTGTTTTTT. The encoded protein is CSALDRANEKLFF.